One sample yielded the 17 T cell receptor beta chains listed below, sequenced in a study of shared clonotypes between healthy human individuals. Assay: immunoSEQ multiplex PCR; the TCRdb copy retains only in-frame clones and omits some. The sample includes some 2.3 million clones, about 92% of them seen just once. Sequenced material: naive CD4+ T cells from PBMCs. Subset of the sample: CD45RA+ positively selected. Every receptor here comes from a young man in good health. Some clones in this sample may be carry-over from other donors' samples.

The chain links TRBV5-1 to TRBJ1-4, with TRBD1 as a possible D gene (6 bases). The CDR3 spans 15 residues. Germline V gene sequence: CDR1 SGHRS, CDR2 YFSETQ. Deletions cut 1 base from V and 5 bases from J, with 12 bases between. The CDR3 bases are TGCGCCAGCAGCTTGAGGGGGAACGAGAATGAAAAACTGTTTTTT. Translation: CASSLRGNENEKLFF.

This clone was counted only a few times. The rearrangement joins TRBV30 to TRBJ1-1; perhaps TRBD1 as D (5 bases). The germline V gene encodes CDR1 GTSNPN and CDR2 SVGIG (reference sequence). V was trimmed by 4 bases and J by 1 base, leaving 10 bases between them. This CDR3 spans 13 amino acids. The CDR3 region has the DNA TGTGCCTGGAATCAGGGAGGGAACACTGAAGCTTTCTTT. Translation gives CAWNQGGNTEAFF. Drawing the rest from reference TRBV30 and TRBJ1-1, the complete variable domain is SQTIHQWPATLVQPVGSPLSLECTVEGTSNPNLYWYRQAAGRGLQLLFYSVGIGQISSEVPQNLSASRPQDRQFILSSKKLLLSDSGFYLCAWNQGGNTEAFFGQGTRLTVV.

Points on this clone: Other DNA sequences in the same sample also yield this CDR3. The V call is TRBV7-9, the J call TRBJ2-3, with 8 bases matching TRBD1. Germline assignment: CDR1 SEHNR and CDR2 FQNEAQ (reference sequence). The junction had 3 bases not matched to a gene; V was cut back by 3 bases and J by 4 bases. CDR3 length: 14 residues. The CDR3 DNA reads TGTGCCAGCAGCTTTGACAGGGGATCAGATACGCAGTATTTT. It yields the protein CASSFDRGSDTQYF.

DNA of the CDR3: TGTGCCAGCAGGATCGGCGGCCCCAAAAACATTCAGTACTTC. This gives the protein CASRIGGPKNIQYF. The rearrangement uses TRBV28 and TRBJ2-4; D is unclear. Per germline, CDR1 MDHEN and CDR2 SYDVKM. The CDR3 covers 14 residues. V lost 6 bases and J 2 bases, leaving 11 bases between the germline ends.

The CDR3 loop reads CASSRVGPHYEQYF. In nucleotides, the CDR3 is TGTGCCAGCAGCAGGGTGGGCCCTCACTACGAGCAGTACTTC. The chain is built from TRBV28 and TRBJ2-7; weak D call: TRBD1 (5 bases). This CDR3 has 14 amino acids. Looked up from germline, CDR1 is MDHEN and CDR2 is SYDVKM. The V gene lost 6 bases and the J gene lost 3 bases, with 15 bases spanning the gap.

Only one count was recorded for this clone. The chain recombines TRBV6-6 with TRBJ1-1; TRBD1 matches 7 bases. Germline trimming cut 6 bases from V and 4 bases from J; bases unmatched to any gene: 5. The CDR3 is 13 residues long. The germline V gene encodes CDR1 MNHNY and CDR2 SVGAGI (reference sequence). The chain's CDR3 is CASRPTGITEAFF. CDR3 nucleotide sequence: TGTGCCAGCAGGCCGACAGGGATCACTGAAGCTTTCTTT.

In its sample, this clone was seen a few times. The rearrangement uses TRBV2 and TRBJ1-1; D gene uncertain. Germline CDR1 reads SNHLY; CDR2 reads FYNNEI. The CDR3 totals 14 residues. The germline V and J ends were trimmed by 0 bases and 7 bases, with 12 bases remaining between them. DNA for the CDR3: TGTGCCAGCAGTGAAGCGTTCCAGGTTGATGAAGCTTTCTTT. Translating it yields CASSEAFQVDEAFF.

The chain carries TRBV27 and TRBJ1-4, with 7 bases lining up with TRBD1. The CDR3 spans 18 residues. CDR1 MNHEY and CDR2 SMNVEV come from the germline V gene (reference sequence). V lost 6 bases and J lost 7; bases outside the gene matches: 20. As DNA, the CDR3 is TGTGCCAGCAGATCTTCGGGACAGAGCCTTAGGGTTGTTGAAAAACTGTTTTTT. It codes for CASRSSGQSLRVVEKLFF.

The chain has TRBV29-1 and TRBJ2-3; the D gene is possibly TRBD1 (6 bases). Germline V CDR1 and CDR2: SQVTM, ANQGSEA. CDR3 length equals 12 residues. The V end lost 7 bases, the J end lost 0 bases, and 8 bases lay between the germline ends. CDR3 nucleotide sequence: TGCAGCGCTGACAGGAGCACAGATACGCAGTATTTT. Translating it yields CSADRSTDTQYF.

The rearrangement uses TRBV29-1 and TRBJ1-1; no clear D. The V gene's germline CDR1 is SQVTM and CDR2 ANQGSEA. V lost 7 bases and J lost 5, with 20 bases in between. The CDR3 runs to 14 residues. CDR3 sequence (DNA): TGCAGCGCTCGAGGACTCCCTCCCGGGACTGAAGCTTTCTTT. Protein: CSARGLPPGTEAFF.

This chain links TRBV28 with TRBJ2-7; TRBD2 aligns across 11 bases. This CDR3 has 16 amino acids. The V gene's germline CDR1 is MDHEN and CDR2 SYDVKM. V lost 1 base and J lost 3; bases outside the gene matches: 5. CDR3 sequence reads: CASSLSVAGGIYEQYF. CDR3 nucleotide sequence: TGTGCCAGCAGTTTATCCGTAGCGGGAGGGATCTACGAGCAGTACTTC. The whole variable domain, remainder taken from reference TRBV28 and TRBJ2-7, is DVKVTQSSRYLVKRTGEKVFLECVQDMDHENMFWYRQDPGLGLRLIYFSYDVKMKEKGDIPEGYSVSREKKERFSLILESASTNQTSMYLCASSLSVAGGIYEQYFGPGTRLTVT.

This clone was seen a single time. Other DNA sequences in the sample encode the same CDR3. The J gene is TRBJ2-2, the V gene TRBV7-3; 9 bases align to TRBD2. Losses at the gene ends were 0 bases for V and 5 bases for J; bases not matched to a gene: 1. Germline V gene sequence: CDR1 SGHTA, CDR2 FQGTGA. There are 15 residues in the CDR3. For the CDR3, the DNA is TGTGCCAGCAGCTTAACGACTAGCGGTACCGGGGAGCTGTTTTTT. Protein product: CASSLTTSGTGELFF. The whole variable domain, filled in from reference TRBV7-3 and TRBJ2-2, reads GAGVSQTPSNKVTEKGKYVELRCDPISGHTALYWYRQSLGQGPEFLIYFQGTGAADDSGLPNDRFFAVRPEGSVSTLKIQRTERGDSAVYLCASSLTTSGTGELFFGEGSRLTVL.

This clone was seen once. This chain uses TRBV19 with TRBJ2-7, with a possible D match to TRBD2 (5 bases). The CDR3 has 13 residues. Deletions cut 6 bases from V and 2 bases from J, with 11 bases between. The germline gives CDR1 LNHDA, CDR2 SQIVND (reference sequence). The CDR3 DNA follows: TGTGCCAGTAGCGACTATCTTACCTACGAGCAGTACTTC. Amino acid sequence: CASSDYLTYEQYF.

The chain links TRBV7-9 to TRBJ2-7, with a possible D match to TRBD2 (7 bases). Germline CDR1 and CDR2: SEHNR and FQNEAQ (reference sequence). The CDR3 spans 16 residues. V was shortened by 5 bases and J by 0 bases, with 17 bases between the two germline ends. This CDR3 reads CASSAPRGGSSYEQYF. Here the CDR3 DNA reads TGTGCCAGCAGCGCCCCGAGGGGGGGGTCCTCCTACGAGCAGTACTTC.

The rearrangement uses TRBV7-8 and TRBJ1-1; D unclear. Germline CDR1 SGHVS, CDR2 FQNEAQ. The V and J ends lost 7 bases and 4 bases respectively, with 10 bases between them. The CDR3 extends over 12 amino acids. The DNA of the CDR3 is TGTGCCAGCACCTCATTGCTCACTGAAGCTTTCTTT. This codes for CASTSLLTEAFF.

The gene calls are TRBV27 and TRBJ2-1, with a weak D call TRBD2 (5 bases). CDR3 size: 17 residues. Looked up from germline, CDR1 is MNHEY and CDR2 is SMNVEV (reference sequence). Trimming stripped 5 bases from V and 3 bases from J, with 20 bases between. The chain's CDR3 is CASSTGLDVRLYNEQFF. The CDR3 DNA follows: TGTGCCAGCAGTACCGGACTCGACGTGCGCCTCTACAATGAGCAGTTCTTC.

This chain joins TRBV2 and TRBJ1-4, with D perhaps matching TRBD1 (6 bases). Germline CDR1 and CDR2: SNHLY and FYNNEI. V lost 3 bases to trimming and J lost 10 bases, with 18 bases between them. The CDR3 contains 15 residues. The CDR3 nucleotides are TGTGCCAGCAGTGAGTCTGTCAGGGGTATCGGAAAACTGTTTTTT. Its protein is CASSESVRGIGKLFF.